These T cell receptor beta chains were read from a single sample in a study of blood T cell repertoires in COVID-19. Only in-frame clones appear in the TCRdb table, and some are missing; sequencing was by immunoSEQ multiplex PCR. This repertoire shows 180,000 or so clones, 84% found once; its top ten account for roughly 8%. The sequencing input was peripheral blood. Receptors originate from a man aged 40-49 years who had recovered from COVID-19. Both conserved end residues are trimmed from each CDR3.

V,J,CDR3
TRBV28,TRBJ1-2,ASSRTGGYGYT
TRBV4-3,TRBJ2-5,ASSQELRGAGETQY
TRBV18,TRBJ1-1,ASSPGQVTEAF
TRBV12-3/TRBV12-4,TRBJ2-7,ASTLGGGHEQY
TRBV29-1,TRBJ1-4,SVGDIEKLF
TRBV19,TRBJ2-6,ASSIVESGANVLT
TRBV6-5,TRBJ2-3,ARRPRGLADTQY
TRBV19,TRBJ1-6,ASSIAGNSPLH
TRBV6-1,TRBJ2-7,ASSEWGTGGSYEQY
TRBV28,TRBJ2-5,ASRGPGDQETQY
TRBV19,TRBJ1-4,ASAQNQDSEKLF
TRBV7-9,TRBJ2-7,ASSRGQPSSYEQY
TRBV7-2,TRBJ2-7,ASSPGGRGLEQY
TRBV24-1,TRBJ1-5,ATSDSGTGGQPQH
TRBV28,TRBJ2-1,ASSSFGTDGLGEQF
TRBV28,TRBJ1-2,ASSTTGQGGYGYT
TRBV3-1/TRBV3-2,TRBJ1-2,ASSQGTGLYGYT
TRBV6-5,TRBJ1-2,ASNPQVASNYGYT
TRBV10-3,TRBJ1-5,AISERAGGGQPQH
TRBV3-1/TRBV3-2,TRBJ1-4,ASSRQTTNEKLF
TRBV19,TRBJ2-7,ASSIRDSFIPYEQY
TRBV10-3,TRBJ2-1,AISEGPGGSFEQF
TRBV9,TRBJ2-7,ASSSPGLRDEQY
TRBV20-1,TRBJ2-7,SASFGTGVSSYEQY
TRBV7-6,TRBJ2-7,ASSLGTSGLGYEQY
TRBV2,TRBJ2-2,ASSPGTSGGGNTGELF
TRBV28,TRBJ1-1,ASRTDRKGNTEAF
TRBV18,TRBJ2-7,ASSTGTSYEQY
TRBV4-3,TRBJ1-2,ASSQGLGAYGYT
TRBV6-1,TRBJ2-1,ASSDSPGEQF
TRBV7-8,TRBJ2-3,ASSSAGTDTQY
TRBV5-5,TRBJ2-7,ASRPTNTNEQY
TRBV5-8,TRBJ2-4,ASSSYRGVAVNIQY
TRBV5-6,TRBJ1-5,ASSLGQGSNQPQH
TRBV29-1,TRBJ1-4,SVENRQGFQKLF
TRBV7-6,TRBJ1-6,ASSDPGGDSPLH
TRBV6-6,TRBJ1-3,ASSYDRGGNTIY
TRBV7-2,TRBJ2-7,ASSRVLYEQY
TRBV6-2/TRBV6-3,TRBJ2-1,ASSTGGNEQF
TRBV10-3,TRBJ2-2,ATTGGTGELF
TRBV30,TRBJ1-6,AWSAGQFNSPLH
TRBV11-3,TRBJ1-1,ASSQQGLTNTEAF
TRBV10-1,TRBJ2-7,ASSESRGGQGKSSYEQY
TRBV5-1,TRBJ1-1,ASSLAGTGVTEAF
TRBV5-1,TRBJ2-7,ASSVLNGQGGSEQY
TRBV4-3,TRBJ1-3,ASSQGVERGNTIY
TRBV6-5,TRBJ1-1,ASSYDGVVETEAF
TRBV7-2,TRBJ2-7,ASRVGAPYEQY
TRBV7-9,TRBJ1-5,ASSPQGWKFNQPQH
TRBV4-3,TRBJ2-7,ASSPTSGRAYEQY
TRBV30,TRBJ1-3,AWSTGSGNTIY
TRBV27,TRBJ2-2,ASSFIDRGTGELF
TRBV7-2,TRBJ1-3,ASSFIGQGTGNTIY